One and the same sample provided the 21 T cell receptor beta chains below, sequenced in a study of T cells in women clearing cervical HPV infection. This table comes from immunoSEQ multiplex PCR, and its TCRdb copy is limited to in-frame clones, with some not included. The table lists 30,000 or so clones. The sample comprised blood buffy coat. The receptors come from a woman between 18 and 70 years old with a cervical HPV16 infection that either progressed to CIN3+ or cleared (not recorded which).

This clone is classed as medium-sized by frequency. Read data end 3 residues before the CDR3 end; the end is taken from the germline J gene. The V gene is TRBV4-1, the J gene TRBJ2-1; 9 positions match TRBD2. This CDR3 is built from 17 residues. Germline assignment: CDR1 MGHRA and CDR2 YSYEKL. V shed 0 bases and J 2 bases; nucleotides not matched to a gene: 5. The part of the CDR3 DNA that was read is TGCGCCAGCAGCCAAGATCTTTCTAGCGGGGCCTACAATGAG. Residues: CASSQDLSSGAYNE. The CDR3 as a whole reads CASSQDLSSGAYNEQFF.

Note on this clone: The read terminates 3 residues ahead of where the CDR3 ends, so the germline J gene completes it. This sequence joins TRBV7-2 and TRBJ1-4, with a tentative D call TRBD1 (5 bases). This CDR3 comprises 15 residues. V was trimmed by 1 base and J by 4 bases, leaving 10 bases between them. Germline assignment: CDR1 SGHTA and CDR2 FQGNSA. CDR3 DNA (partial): TGTGCCAGCAGCTTAGGTAAACAGGATAATGAAAAA. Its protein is CASSLGKQDNEK. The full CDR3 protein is CASSLGKQDNEKLFF.

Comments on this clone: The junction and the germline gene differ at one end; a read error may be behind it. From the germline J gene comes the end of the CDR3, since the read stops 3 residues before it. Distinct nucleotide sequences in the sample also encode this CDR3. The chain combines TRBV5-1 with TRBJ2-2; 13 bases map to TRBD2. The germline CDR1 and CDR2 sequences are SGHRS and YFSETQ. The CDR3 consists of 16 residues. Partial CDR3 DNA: TGCGCCAGCAGCTGGACTAGCGGGAGCAGCACCGGAGAG. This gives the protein CASSWTSGSSTGE. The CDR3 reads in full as CASSWTSGSSTGELFF.

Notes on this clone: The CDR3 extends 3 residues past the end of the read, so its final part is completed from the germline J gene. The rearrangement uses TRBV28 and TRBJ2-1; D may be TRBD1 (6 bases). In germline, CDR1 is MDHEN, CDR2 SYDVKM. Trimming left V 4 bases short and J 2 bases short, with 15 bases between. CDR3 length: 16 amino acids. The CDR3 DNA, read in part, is TGTGCCAGCAGTTCCCAGACAGGCCTGGCCTACAATGAG. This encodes CASSSQTGLAYNE. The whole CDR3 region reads CASSSQTGLAYNEQFF.

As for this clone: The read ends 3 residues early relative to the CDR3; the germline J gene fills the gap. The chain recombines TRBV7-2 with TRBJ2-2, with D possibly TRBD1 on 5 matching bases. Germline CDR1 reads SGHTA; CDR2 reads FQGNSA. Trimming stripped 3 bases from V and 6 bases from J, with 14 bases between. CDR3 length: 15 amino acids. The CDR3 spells CASSFALGLAGELFF. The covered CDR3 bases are TGTGCCAGCAGCTTTGCCCTGGGGCTTGCCGGGGAG.

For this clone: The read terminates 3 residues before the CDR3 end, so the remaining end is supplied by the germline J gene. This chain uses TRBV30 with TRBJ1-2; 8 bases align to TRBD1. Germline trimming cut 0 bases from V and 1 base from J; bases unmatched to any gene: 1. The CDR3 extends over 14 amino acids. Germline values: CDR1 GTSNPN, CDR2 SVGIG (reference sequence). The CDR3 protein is CAWSVQGVNYGYTF. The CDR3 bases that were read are TGTGCCTGGAGTGTACAGGGGGTTAACTATGGC.

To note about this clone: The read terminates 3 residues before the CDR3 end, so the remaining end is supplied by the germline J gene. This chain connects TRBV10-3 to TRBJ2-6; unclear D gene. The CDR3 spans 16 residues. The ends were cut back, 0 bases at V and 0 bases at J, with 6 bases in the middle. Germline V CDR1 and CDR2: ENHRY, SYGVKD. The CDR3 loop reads CAISESIGSGANVLTF. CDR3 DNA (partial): TGTGCCATCAGTGAGTCTATCGGCTCTGGGGCCAACGTC.

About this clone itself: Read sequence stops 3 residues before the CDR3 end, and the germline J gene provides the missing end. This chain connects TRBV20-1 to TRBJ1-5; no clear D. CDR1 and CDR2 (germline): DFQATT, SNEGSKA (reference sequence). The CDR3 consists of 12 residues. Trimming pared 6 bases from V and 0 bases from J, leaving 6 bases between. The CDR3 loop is CSACYSNQPQHF. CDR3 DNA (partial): TGCAGTGCATGCTATAGCAATCAGCCC.

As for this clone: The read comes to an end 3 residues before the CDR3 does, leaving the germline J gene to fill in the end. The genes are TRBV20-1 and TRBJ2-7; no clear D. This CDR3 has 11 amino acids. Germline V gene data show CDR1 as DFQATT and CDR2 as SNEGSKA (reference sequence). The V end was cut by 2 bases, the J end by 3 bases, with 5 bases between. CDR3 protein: CSARPSYEQYF. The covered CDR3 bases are TGCAGTGCTAGACCCAGCTACGAG.

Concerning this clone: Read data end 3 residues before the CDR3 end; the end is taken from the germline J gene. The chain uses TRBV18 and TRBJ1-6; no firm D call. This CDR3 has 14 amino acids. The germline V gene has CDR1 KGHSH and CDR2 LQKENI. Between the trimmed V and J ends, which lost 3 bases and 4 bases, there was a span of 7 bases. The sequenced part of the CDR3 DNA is TGTGCCAGCTCACCCGGCAGGTATAATTCACCC. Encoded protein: CASSPGRYNSP. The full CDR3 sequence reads CASSPGRYNSPLHF.

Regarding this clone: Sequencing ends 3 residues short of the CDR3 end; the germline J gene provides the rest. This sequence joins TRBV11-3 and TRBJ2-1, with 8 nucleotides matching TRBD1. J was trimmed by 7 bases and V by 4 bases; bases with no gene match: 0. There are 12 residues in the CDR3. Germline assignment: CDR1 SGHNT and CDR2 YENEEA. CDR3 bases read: TGTGCCAGCAGCTGGACAGGGAATGAG. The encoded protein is CASSWTGNE. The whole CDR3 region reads CASSWTGNEQFF.

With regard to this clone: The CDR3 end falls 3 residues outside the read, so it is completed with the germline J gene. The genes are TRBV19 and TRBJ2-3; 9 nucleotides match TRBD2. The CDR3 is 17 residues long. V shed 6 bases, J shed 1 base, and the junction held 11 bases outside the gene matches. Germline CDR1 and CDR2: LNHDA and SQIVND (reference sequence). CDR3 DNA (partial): TGTGCCAGTAGGACATCCGGACTAGCGCGAGGCACAGATACG. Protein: CASRTSGLARGTDT. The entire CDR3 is CASRTSGLARGTDTQYF.

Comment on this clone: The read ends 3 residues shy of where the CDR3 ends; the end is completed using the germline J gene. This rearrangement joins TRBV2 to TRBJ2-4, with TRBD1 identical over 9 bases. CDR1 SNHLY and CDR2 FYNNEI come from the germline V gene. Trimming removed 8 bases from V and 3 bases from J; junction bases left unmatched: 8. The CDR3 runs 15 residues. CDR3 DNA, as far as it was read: TGTGCCAGCGGGGGACAGGGCACAGACAAAAACATT. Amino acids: CASGGQGTDKNI. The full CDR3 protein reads CASGGQGTDKNIQYF.

The CDR3 protein is CASSPRVLTYNEQFF. The CDR3 bases that were read are TGTGCCAGCAGTCCCCGTGTTTTAACCTACAATGAG. The genes are TRBV12-3 or TRBV12-4 and TRBJ2-1; the D is unclear. The read gets to within 3 residues of the CDR3 end, and the germline J gene fills in the rest. The CDR3 is 15 amino acids. Deletions cut 5 bases from V and 2 bases from J, with 13 bases between.

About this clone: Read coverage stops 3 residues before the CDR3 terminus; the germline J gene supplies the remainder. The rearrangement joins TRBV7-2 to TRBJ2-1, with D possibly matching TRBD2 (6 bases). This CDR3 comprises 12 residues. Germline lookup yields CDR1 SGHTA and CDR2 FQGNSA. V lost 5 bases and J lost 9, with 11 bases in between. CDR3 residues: CASSRDFGEQFF. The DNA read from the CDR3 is TGTGCCAGCAGCCGGGACTTCGGTGAG.

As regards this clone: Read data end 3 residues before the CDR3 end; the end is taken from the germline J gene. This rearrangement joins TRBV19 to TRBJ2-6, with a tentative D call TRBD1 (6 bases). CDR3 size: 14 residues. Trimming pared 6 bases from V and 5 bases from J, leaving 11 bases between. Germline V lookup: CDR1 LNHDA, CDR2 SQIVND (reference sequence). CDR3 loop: CASRDQGWANVLTF. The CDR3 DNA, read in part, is TGTGCCAGTAGGGACCAGGGGTGGGCCAACGTC.

Incomplete CDR3 DNA: TGTGCCAGTAGCCCTAGCGGGAGATTTAGCACAGATACG. Its protein is CASSPSGRFSTDT. The complete CDR3 reads CASSPSGRFSTDTQYF. The J gene is TRBJ2-3, the V gene TRBV19, with TRBD2 identical over 10 bases. The read ends 3 residues before the CDR3 terminus; that terminus is restored from the germline J gene. Per germline, CDR1 LNHDA and CDR2 SQIVND (reference sequence). J was trimmed by 0 bases and V by 6 bases; bases with no gene match: 6. This CDR3 region has 16 residues.

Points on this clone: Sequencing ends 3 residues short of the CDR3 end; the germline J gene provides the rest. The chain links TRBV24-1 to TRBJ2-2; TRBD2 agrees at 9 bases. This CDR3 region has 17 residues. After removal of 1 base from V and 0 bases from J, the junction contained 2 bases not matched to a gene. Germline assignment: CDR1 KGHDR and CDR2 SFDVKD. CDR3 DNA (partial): TGTGCCACCAGTGATTTTCGACTAGCGGCGAACACCGGGGAG. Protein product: CATSDFRLAANTGE. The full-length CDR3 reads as CATSDFRLAANTGELFF.

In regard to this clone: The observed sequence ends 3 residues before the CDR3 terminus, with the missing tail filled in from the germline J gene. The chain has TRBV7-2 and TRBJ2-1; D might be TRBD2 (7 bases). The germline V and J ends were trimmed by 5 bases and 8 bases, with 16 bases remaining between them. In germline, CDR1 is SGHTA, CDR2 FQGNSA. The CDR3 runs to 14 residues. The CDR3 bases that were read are TGTGCCAGCAGCCGGGGGGCAGATCCCCATGAG. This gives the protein CASSRGADPHE. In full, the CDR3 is CASSRGADPHEQFF.

The CDR3 spells CASSLASSGSTDTQYF. Incomplete CDR3 DNA: TGTGCCAGCAGCTTAGCTTCTAGCGGGAGCACAGATACG. The V and J genes are TRBV7-2 and TRBJ2-3; 8 positions agree with TRBD2. The read ends 3 residues shy of where the CDR3 ends; the end is completed using the germline J gene. The CDR3 has 16 amino acids. In germline, CDR1 is SGHTA, CDR2 FQGNSA. Losses at the gene ends were 0 bases for V and 0 bases for J; bases not matched to a gene: 2.

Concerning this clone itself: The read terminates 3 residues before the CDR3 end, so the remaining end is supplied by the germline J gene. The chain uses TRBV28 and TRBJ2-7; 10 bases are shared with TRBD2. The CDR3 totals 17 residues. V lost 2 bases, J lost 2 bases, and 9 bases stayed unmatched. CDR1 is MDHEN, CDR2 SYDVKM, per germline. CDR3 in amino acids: CASSLLLTSGATYEQYF. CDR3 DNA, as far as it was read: TGTGCCAGCAGTTTACTTCTAACTAGCGGGGCGACCTACGAG.